This passage covers 4 T cell receptor beta chains from one sample sequenced in a study of cytomegalovirus exposure and HLA in healthy donors. The PCR made use of 60 Vbeta and 13 Jbeta primers. Produced via immunoSEQ multiplex PCR; TCRdb's table is partial and in-frame only. The table records some 200,000 clones, around 86% of them present only once. The sample taken for sequencing was PBMCs. These receptors all stem from a woman in her forties or fifties in good health and CMV-seropositive.

The chain carries TRBV6-5 and TRBJ2-3; D may be TRBD1 (6 bases). CDR1 MNHEY and CDR2 SVGAGI come from the germline V gene. The CDR3 has 14 amino acids. Between the trimmed V and J ends, which lost 7 bases and 1 base, there was a span of 12 bases. Written as DNA, the CDR3 is TGTGCCAGCAAAGCAGGGGCGGGCACAGATACGCAGTATTTT. Translated, it gives CASKAGAGTDTQYF.

With respect to this clone: Sequence at one end of the junction differs from germline and may be a read error. V gene TRBV7-9 combines with J gene TRBJ2-3, with TRBD1 matching 7 bases. The V gene's germline CDR1 is SEHNR and CDR2 FQNEAQ (reference sequence). This CDR3 has 17 amino acids. CDR3 protein: CSSSLGAGGVLGDTQYF. CDR3 nucleotide sequence: TGTTCCAGCAGCTTAGGGGCAGGGGGAGTCCTCGGAGATACGCAGTATTTT.

In regard to this clone: A read error may produce the germline difference seen at one junction end. The rearrangement links TRBV7-9 to TRBJ1-2; tentative D call: TRBD1 (5 bases). Germline V lookup: CDR1 SEHNR, CDR2 FQNEAQ (reference sequence). The CDR3 covers 16 residues. CDR3 DNA: TGTTCCAGCAGCCCCGATTGGGGCCCTAGAGGCAATGGCTACACCTTC. The encoded protein is CSSSPDWGPRGNGYTF.

CDR3 sequence reads: CASVRGGATYNEQFF. CDR3 nucleotides: TGTGCCAGCGTTCGAGGGGGGGCCACCTACAATGAGCAGTTCTTC. V and J are TRBV2 and TRBJ2-1; D is perhaps TRBD2 (7 bases). The CDR3 covers 15 residues. The V gene lost 8 bases and the J gene lost 2 bases, with 16 bases spanning the gap. The germline CDR1 and CDR2 sequences are SNHLY and FYNNEI.